This entry describes one TCR beta chain. Its cognate antigen is unknown. This sample is part of a study of T cell responses to AZD1222 COVID-19 vaccine. Study observations and caveats: Unmutated variant regions reportedly attract nearly half of all spike-specific TCRs.

Clones were read by immunoSEQ multiplex PCR, and TCRdb kept only the in-frame ones, dropping some. The table records 100,000 to 130,000 clones, 90% to 95% of them present only once. This sample comprised peripheral blood, obtained 28 days after the second AZD1222 dose. This sequence originates from an adult who received the AZD1222 COVID-19 vaccine.

This chain's CDR3 is CASKSSQETQYF. The CDR3, as DNA: TGCGCCAGCAAGTCCAGCCAAGAGACCCAGTACTTC. The genes are TRBV5-1 and TRBJ2-5; D call uncertain. V lost 6 bases to trimming and J lost 1 base, with 7 bases between them. In germline, CDR1 is SGHRS, CDR2 YFSETQ. The CDR3 is made up of 12 amino acids.